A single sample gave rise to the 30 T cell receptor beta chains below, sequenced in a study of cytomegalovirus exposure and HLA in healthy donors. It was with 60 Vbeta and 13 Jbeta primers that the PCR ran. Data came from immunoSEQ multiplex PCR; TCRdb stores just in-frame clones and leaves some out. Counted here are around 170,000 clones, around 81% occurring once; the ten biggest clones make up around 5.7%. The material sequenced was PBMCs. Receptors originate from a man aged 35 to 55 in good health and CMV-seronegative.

CDR3 residues: CASSATGLAGGSQYF. The CDR3 DNA sequence: TGTGCCAGTAGTGCAACCGGACTAGCGGGAGGGTCCCAGTACTTC. J is TRBJ2-5 and V is TRBV19, with TRBD2 identical over 15 bases. Germline-derived CDR1 and CDR2 are LNHDA and SQIVND (reference sequence). The CDR3 sequence is 15 residues long. V trimming: 5 bases; J trimming: 9 bases; junction bases outside the gene matches: 7.

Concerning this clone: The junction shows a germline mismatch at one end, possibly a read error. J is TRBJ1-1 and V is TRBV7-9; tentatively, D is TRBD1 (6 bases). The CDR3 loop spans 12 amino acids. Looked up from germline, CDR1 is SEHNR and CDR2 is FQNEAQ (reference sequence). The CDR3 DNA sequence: TGTGCCAGCAGCCCGCACAGGGATGCCCACCTCTTT. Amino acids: CASSPHRDAHLF.

As DNA, the CDR3 is TGTGCCAGCAAGGAACAGATCTACGACGAGCAGTACTTC. It codes for CASKEQIYDEQYF. The chain uses TRBV6-5 and TRBJ2-7; D remains unclear. The CDR3 length is 13 residues. V was shortened by 7 bases and J by 5 bases, with 15 bases between the two germline ends. CDR1 MNHEY and CDR2 SVGAGI come from the germline V gene.

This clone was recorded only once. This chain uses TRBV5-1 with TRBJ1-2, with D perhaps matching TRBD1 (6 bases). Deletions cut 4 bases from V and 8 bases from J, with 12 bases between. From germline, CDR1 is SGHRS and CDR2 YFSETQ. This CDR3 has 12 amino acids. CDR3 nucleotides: TGCGCCAGCAGCCTGACAGGTCTGGGCTACACCTTC. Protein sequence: CASSLTGLGYTF.

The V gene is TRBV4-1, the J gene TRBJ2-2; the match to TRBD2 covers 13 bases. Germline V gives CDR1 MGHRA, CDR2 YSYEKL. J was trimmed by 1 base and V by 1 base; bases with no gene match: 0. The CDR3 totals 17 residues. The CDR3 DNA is TGCGCCAGCAGCCAAGGACTAGCGGGAGGGAACACCGGGGAGCTGTTTTTT. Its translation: CASSQGLAGGNTGELFF.

As DNA, the CDR3 is TGTGCCAGCAGCTTCCCGCGGGGGGCCTCAGATACGCAGTATTTT. Encoded protein: CASSFPRGASDTQYF. The rearrangement links TRBV11-2 to TRBJ2-3; 8 bases map to TRBD2. This CDR3 spans 15 amino acids. Germline assignment: CDR1 SGHAT and CDR2 FQNNGV. V lost 3 bases to trimming and J lost 4 bases; unmatched junction nucleotides: 6. Together with reference TRBV11-2 and TRBJ2-3, the CDR3 gives the full variable domain: EAGVAQSPRYKIIEKRQSVAFWCNPISGHATLYWYQQILGQGPKLLIQFQNNGVVDDSQLPKDRFSAERLKGVDSTLKIQPAKLEDSAVYLCASSFPRGASDTQYFGPGTRLTVL.

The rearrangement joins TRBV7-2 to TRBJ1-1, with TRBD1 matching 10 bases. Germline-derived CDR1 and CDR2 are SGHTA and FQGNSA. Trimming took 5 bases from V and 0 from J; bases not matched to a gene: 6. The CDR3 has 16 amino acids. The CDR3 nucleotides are TGTGCCAGCAGCGCGACAGGGGGCTTGGTGAACACTGAAGCTTTCTTT. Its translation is CASSATGGLVNTEAFF. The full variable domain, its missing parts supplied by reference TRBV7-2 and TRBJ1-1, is GAGVSQSPSNKVTEKGKDVELRCDPISGHTALYWYRQSLGQGLEFLIYFQGNSAPDKSGLPSDRFSAERTGGSVSTLTIQRTQQEDSAVYLCASSATGGLVNTEAFFGQGTRLTVV.

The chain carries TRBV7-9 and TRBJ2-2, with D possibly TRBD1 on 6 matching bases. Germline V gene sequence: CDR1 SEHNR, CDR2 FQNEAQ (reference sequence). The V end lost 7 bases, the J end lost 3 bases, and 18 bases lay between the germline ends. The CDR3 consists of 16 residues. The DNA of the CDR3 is TGTGCCAGCACAGGGGACGCGACCATCTACACCGGGGAGCTGTTTTTT. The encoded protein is CASTGDATIYTGELFF.

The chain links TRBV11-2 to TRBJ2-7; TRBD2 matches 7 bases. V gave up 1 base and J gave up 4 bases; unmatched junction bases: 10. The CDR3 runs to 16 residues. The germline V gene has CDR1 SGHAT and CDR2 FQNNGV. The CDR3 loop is CASSLGRGVNRYEQYF. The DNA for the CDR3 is TGTGCCAGCAGCTTAGGCCGGGGGGTCAATAGGTACGAGCAGTACTTC.

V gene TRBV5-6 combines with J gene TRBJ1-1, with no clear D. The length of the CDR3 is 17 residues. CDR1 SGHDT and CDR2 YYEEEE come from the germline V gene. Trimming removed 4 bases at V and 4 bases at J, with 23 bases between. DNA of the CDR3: TGTGCCAGCAGCCCACTCGATAGTTATCGAGGTGTCACTGAAGCTTTCTTT. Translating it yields CASSPLDSYRGVTEAFF.

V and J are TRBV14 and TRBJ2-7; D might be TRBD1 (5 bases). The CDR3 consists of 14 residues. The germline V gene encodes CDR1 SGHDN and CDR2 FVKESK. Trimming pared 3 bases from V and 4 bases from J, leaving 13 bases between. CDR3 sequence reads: CASSHPRTFYEQYF. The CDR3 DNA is TGTGCCAGCAGCCACCCTCGGACATTTTACGAGCAGTACTTC.

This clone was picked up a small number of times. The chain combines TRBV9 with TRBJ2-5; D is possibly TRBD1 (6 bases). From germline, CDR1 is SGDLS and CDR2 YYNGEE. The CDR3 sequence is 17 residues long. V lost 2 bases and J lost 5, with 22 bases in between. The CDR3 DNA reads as TGTGCCAGCAGCGTTGACTATCAGGGGTTGATCGGGGAGACCCAGTACTTC. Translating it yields CASSVDYQGLIGETQYF.

The CDR3 DNA follows: TGTGCCAGCAGCGTAGCTACGTGGACAGGTTCCTACAATGAGCAGTTCTTC. Translation: CASSVATWTGSYNEQFF. The chain couples TRBV9 to TRBJ2-1; the match to TRBD1 covers 7 bases. The CDR3 consists of 17 residues. Germline-derived CDR1 and CDR2 are SGDLS and YYNGEE. The trim removed 0 bases at V and 1 base at J, leaving 7 bases unmatched.

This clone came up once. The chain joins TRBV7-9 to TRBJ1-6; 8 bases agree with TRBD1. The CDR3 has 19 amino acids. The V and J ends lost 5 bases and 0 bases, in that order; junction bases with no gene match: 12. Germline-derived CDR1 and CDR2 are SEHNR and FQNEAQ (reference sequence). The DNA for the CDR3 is TGTGCCAGCAGCCCAGACCGGGACAGGAATTTCTCCTATAATTCACCCCTCCACTTT. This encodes CASSPDRDRNFSYNSPLHF.

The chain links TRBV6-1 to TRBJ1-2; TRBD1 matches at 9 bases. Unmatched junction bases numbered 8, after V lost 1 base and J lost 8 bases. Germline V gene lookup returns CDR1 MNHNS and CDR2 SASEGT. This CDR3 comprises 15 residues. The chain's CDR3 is CASSEVGQGPGGYTF. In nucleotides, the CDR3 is TGTGCCAGCAGTGAAGTGGGACAGGGCCCCGGGGGCTACACCTTC.

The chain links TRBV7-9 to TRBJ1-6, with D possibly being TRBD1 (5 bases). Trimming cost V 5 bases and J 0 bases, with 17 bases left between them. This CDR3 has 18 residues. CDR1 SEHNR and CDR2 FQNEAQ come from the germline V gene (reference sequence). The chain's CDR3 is CASSPTFRGSSYNSPLHF. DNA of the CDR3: TGTGCCAGCAGCCCAACGTTCCGGGGGAGCTCCTATAATTCACCCCTCCACTTT.

The CDR3 DNA follows: TGTGCCATCAGTGAGTCGACGGGACAGGGGAATTCGAACTATGGCTACACCTTC. This gives the protein CAISESTGQGNSNYGYTF. This rearrangement joins TRBV10-3 to TRBJ1-2; the match to TRBD1 covers 10 bases. The junction had 9 bases not matched to a gene; V was cut back by 0 bases and J by 2 bases. Germline lookup yields CDR1 ENHRY and CDR2 SYGVKD. There are 18 residues in the CDR3.

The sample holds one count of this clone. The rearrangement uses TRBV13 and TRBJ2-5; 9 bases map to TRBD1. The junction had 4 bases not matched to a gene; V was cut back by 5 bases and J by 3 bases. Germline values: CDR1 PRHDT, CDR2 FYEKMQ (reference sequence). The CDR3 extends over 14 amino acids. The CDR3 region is CASSLRTGEETQYF. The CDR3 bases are TGTGCCAGCAGCCTCAGGACAGGGGAAGAGACCCAGTACTTC.

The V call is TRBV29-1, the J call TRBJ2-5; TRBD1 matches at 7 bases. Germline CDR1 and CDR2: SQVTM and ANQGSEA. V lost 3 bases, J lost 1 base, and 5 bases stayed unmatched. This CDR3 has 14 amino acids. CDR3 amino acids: CSVETRDSQETQYF. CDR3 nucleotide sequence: TGCAGCGTTGAGACCCGGGACAGCCAAGAGACCCAGTACTTC.

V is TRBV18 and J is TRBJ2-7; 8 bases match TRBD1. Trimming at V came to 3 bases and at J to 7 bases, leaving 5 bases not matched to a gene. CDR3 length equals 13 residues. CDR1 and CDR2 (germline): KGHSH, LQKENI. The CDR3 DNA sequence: TGTGCCAGCTCACCTTCGACAGGGGATGAGCAGTACTTC. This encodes CASSPSTGDEQYF.

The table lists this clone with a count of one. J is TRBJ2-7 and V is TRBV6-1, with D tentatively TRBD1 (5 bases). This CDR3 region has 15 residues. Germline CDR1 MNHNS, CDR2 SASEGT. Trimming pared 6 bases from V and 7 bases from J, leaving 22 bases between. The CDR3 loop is CASRAERAGYREQYF. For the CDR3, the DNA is TGTGCCAGCAGGGCCGAGCGAGCAGGGTACCGTGAGCAGTACTTC.

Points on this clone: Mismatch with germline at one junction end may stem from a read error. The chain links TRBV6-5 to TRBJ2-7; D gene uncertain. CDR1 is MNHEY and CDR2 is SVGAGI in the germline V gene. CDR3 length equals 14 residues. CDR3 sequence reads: CASSRSTGSSEQYF. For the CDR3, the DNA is TGTGCCAGCAGCCGATCGACTGGCTCCTCCGAGCAGTACTTC.

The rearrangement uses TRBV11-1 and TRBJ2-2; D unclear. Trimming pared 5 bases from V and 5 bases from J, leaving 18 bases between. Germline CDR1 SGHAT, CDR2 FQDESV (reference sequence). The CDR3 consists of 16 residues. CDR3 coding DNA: TGTGCCAGCAGCCCCCGTGTTGGGTCAGGAACCGGGGAGCTGTTTTTT. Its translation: CASSPRVGSGTGELFF.

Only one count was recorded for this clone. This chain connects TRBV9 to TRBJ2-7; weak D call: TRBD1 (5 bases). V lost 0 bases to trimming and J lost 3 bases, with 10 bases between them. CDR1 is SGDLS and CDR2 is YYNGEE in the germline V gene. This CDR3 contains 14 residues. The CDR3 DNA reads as TGTGCCAGCAGCGTAGGTAGCAGGGTCTACGAGCAGTACTTC. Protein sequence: CASSVGSRVYEQYF.

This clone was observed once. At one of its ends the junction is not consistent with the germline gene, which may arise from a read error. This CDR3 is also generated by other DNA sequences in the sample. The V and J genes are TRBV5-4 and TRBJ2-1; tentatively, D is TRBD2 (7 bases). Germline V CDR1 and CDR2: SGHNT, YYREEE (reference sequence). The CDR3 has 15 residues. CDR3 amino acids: CAGLRGGASRNEQFF. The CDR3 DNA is TGCGCCGGCCTCCGAGGGGGGGCGAGTAGGAATGAGCAGTTCTTC.

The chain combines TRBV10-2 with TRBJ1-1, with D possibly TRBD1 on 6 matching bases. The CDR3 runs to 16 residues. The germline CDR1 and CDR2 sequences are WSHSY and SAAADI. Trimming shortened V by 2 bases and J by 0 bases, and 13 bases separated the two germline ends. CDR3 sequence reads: CASSERQVFMNTEAFF. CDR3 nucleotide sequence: TGCGCCAGCAGTGAGAGACAGGTCTTTATGAACACTGAAGCTTTCTTT.

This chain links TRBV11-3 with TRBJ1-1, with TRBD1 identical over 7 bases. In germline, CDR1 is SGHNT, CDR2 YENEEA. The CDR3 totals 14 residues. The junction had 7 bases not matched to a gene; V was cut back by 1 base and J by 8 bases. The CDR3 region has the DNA TGTGCCAGCAGCTTAGTGAGGGACAGCTCGGAAGCTTTCTTT. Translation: CASSLVRDSSEAFF. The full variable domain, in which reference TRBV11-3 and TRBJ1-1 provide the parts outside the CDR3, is EAGVVQSPRYKIIEKKQPVAFWCNPISGHNTLYWYLQNLGQGPELLIRYENEEAVDDSQLPKDRFSAERLKGVDSTLKIQPAELGDSAVYLCASSLVRDSSEAFFGQGTRLTVV.

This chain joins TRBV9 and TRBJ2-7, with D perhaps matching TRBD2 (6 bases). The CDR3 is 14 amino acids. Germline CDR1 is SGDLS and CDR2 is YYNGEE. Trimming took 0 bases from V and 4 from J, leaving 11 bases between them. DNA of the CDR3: TGTGCCAGCAGCGTAGTAGCGGATCCTTACGAGCAGTACTTC. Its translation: CASSVVADPYEQYF.

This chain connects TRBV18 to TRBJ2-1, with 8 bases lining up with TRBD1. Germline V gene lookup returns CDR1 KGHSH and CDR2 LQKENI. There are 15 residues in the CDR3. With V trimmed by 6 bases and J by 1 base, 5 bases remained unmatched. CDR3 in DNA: TGTGCCAGCTCGCACCGGGACAGGTCCTACAATGAGCAGTTCTTC. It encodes CASSHRDRSYNEQFF.

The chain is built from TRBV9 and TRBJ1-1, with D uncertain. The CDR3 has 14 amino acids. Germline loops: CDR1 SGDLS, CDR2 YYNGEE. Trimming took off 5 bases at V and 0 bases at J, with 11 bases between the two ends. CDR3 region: CASRPAGMNTEAFF. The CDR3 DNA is TGTGCCAGCAGGCCGGCGGGGATGAACACTGAAGCTTTCTTT.